This TCR beta chain was profiled in a study of T cells expressing NK-cell markers. TCRdb re-called the 5' RACE reads, yielding one record per CDR3 amino acid sequence without DNA. This sample's table reports some 150,000 distinct CDR3 sequences. The CDR3 totals 14 residues. The source is a man younger than 35 in good health. The rearrangement uses TRBV12-3 or TRBV12-4 and TRBJ2-1; TCRdb's assignment of TRBD1 cannot be checked, as there is no DNA. The sequenced material came from blood T cells: a sorted CD56 or NKG2C T cell subset, CD4+ or CD8+ T cells, or bulk PBMC T cells (not recorded which). The CDR3 sequence: CASSDLSGYNEQFF.